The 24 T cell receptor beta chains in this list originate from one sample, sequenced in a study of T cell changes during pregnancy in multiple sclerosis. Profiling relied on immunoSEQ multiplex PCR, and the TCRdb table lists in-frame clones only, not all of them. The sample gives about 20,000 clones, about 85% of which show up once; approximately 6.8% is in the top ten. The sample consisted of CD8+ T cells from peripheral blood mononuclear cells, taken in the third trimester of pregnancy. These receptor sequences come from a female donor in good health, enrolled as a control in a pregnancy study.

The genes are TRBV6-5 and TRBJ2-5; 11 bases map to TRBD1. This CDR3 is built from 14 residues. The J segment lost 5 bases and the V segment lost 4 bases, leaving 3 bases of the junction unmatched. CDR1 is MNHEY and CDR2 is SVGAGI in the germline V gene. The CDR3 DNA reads TGTGCCAGCAGTTGGGACAGGGGGATGGAGACCCAGTACTTC. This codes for CASSWDRGMETQYF.

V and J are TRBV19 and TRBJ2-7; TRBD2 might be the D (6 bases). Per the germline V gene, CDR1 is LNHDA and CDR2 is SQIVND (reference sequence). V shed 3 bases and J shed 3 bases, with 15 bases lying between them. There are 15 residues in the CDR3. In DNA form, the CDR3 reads TGTGCCAGTAGTATGGGGCGCCGGGGAGGCTACGAGCAGTACTTC. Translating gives CASSMGRRGGYEQYF.

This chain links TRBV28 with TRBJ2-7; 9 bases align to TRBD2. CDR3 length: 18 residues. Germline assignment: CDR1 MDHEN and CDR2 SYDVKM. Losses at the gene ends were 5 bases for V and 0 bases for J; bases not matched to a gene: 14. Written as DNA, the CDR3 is TGTGCCAGCAGTGTTAGGTGGCTAGCGGGACTCCCCTCCTACGAGCAGTACTTC. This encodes CASSVRWLAGLPSYEQYF.

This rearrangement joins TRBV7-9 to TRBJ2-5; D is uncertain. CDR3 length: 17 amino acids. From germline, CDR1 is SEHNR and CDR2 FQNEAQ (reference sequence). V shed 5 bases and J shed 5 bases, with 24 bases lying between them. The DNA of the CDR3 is TGTGCCAGCAGCCCCGGTGAGGTAGTCTACCCTTTGGAGACCCAGTACTTC. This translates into CASSPGEVVYPLETQYF.

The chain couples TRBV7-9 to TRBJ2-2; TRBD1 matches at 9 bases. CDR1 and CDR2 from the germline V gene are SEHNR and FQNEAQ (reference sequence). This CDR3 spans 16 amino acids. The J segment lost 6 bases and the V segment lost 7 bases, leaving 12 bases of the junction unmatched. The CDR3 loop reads CASNLPGQGGSGELFF. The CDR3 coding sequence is TGTGCCAGCAATTTGCCGGGACAGGGAGGGTCCGGGGAGCTGTTTTTT.

The CDR3 DNA sequence: TGTGCCAGCTTAATCATTGCTACGCCGGGTTATGGCTACACCTTC. Residues: CASLIIATPGYGYTF. The chain couples TRBV2 to TRBJ1-2; no definite D call. CDR1 is SNHLY, CDR2 FYNNEI, per germline. The germline V and J ends were trimmed by 8 bases and 5 bases, with 21 bases remaining between them. CDR3 length: 15 amino acids.

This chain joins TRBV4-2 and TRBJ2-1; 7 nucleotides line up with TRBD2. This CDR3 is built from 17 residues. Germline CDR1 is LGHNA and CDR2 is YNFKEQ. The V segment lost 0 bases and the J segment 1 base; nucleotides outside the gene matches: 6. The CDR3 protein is CASSQDLGDYSYNEQFF. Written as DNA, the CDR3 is TGTGCCAGCAGCCAAGATTTGGGGGACTATTCCTACAATGAGCAGTTCTTC.

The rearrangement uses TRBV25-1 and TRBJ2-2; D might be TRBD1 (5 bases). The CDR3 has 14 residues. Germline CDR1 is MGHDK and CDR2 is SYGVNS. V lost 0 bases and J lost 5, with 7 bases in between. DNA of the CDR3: TGTGCCAGCAGTGAATACAGGGATACCGGGGAGCTGTTTTTT. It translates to CASSEYRDTGELFF.

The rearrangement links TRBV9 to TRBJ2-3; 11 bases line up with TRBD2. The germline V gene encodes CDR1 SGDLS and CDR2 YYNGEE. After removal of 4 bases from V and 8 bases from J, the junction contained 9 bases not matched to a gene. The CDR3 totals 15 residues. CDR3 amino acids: CASSPRLAGTGTQYF. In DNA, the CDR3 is TGTGCCAGCAGCCCCCGACTAGCGGGGACGGGTACGCAGTATTTT.

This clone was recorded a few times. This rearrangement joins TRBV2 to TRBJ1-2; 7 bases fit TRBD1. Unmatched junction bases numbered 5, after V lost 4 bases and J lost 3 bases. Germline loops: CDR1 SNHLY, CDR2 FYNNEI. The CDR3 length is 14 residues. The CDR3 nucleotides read TGTGCCAGCAGTGTGAGGGGGCGGCACTATGGCTACACCTTC. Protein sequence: CASSVRGRHYGYTF.

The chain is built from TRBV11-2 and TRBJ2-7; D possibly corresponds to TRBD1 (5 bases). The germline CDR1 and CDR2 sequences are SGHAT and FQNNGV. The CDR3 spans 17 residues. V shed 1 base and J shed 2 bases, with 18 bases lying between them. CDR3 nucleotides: TGTGCCAGCAGCTTAGGTACAGGTGGCAGGAAGACCTACGAGCAGTACTTC. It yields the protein CASSLGTGGRKTYEQYF.

DNA of the CDR3: TGTGCCAGCAGTGGGCTACGGGGGCGGGGGCAGCCCCAGCATTTT. This encodes CASSGLRGRGQPQHF. This chain uses TRBV27 with TRBJ1-5, with D possibly TRBD1 on 6 matching bases. Trimming took 5 bases from V and 7 from J, leaving 18 bases between them. There are 15 residues in the CDR3. Per germline, CDR1 MNHEY and CDR2 SMNVEV (reference sequence).

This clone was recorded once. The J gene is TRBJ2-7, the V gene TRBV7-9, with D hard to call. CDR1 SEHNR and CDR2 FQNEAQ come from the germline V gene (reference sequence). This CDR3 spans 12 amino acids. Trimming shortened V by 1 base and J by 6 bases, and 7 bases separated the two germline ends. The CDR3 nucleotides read TGTGCCAGCAGCTTAGGTATCGGCGAGCAGTACTTC. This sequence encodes CASSLGIGEQYF.

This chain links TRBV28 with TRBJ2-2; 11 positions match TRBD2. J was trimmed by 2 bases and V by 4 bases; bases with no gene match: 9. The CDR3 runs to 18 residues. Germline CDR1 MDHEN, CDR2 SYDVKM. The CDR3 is CASSSNLAGGDNTGELFF. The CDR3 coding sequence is TGTGCCAGCAGTTCCAATCTAGCGGGAGGCGACAACACCGGGGAGCTGTTTTTT.

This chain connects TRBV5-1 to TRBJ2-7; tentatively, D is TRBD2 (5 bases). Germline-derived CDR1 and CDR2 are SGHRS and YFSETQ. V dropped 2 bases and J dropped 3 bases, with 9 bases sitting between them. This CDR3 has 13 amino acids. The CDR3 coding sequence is TGCGCCAGCAGCTTCTCGGGGAGCTACGAGCAGTACTTC. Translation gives CASSFSGSYEQYF.

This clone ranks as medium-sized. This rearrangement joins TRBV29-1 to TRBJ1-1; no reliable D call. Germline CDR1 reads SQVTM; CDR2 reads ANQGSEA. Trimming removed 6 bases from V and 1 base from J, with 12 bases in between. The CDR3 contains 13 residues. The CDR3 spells CSVEPDKNTEAFF. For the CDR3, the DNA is TGCAGCGTCGAGCCCGACAAGAACACTGAAGCTTTCTTT.

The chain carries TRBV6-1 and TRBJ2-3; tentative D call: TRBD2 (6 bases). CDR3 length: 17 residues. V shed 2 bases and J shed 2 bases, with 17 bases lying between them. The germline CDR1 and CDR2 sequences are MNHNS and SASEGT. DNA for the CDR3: TGTGCCAGCAGTGAATTGTGGCGGGGATATCACACAGATACGCAGTATTTT. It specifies CASSELWRGYHTDTQYF.

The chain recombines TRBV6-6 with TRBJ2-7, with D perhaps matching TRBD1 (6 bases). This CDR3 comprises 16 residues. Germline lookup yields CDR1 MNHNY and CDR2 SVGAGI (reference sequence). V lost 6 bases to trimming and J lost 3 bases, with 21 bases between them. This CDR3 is CASSWITQVRGYEQYF. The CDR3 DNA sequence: TGTGCCAGCAGCTGGATTACACAGGTCAGGGGCTACGAGCAGTACTTC.

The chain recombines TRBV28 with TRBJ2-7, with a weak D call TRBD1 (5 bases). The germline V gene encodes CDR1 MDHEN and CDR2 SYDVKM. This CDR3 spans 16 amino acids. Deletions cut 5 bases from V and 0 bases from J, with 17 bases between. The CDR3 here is CASSLLTYRNSYEQYF. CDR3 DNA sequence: TGTGCCAGCAGTCTCCTGACGTACAGGAACTCCTACGAGCAGTACTTC.

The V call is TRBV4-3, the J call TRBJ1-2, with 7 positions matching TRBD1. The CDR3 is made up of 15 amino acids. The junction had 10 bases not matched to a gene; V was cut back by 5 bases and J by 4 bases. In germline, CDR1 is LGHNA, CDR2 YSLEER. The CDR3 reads CASSDYRGGSYGYTF. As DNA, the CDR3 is TGCGCCAGCAGCGACTACAGGGGTGGCTCCTATGGCTACACCTTC.

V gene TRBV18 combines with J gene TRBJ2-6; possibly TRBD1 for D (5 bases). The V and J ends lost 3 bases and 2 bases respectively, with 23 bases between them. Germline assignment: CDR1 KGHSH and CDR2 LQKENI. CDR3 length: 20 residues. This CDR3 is CASSPSYRLGWGPGANVLTF. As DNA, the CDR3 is TGTGCCAGCTCACCCTCCTATCGTCTGGGGTGGGGCCCTGGGGCCAACGTCCTGACTTTC.

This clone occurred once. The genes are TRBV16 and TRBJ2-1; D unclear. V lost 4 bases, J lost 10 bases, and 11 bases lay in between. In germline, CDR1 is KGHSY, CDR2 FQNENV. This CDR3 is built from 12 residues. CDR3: CASSPDTMEQFF. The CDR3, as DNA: TGTGCCAGCAGCCCCGACACCATGGAGCAGTTCTTC.

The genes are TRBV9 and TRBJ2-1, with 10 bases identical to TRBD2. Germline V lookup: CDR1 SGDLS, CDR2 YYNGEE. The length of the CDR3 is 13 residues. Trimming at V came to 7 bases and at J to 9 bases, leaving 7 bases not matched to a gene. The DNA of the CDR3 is TGTGCCAGCTCCCTAGCGGGAGTGGGTGAGCAGTTCTTC. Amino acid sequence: CASSLAGVGEQFF.

The DNA of the CDR3 is TGTGCCAGCAGCTTGGGGCCCGGGAGGGATAGCAATCAGCCCCAGCATTTT. Encoded protein: CASSLGPGRDSNQPQHF. The gene calls are TRBV5-5 and TRBJ1-5; D gene unclear. Looked up from germline, CDR1 is SGHKS and CDR2 is YYEKEE (reference sequence). The V and J ends lost 0 bases and 0 bases respectively, with 13 bases between them. The CDR3 runs to 17 residues.